This is a list of T cell receptor beta chains from one sample in a study of blood T cell repertoires in COVID-19. Data came from immunoSEQ multiplex PCR; TCRdb stores just in-frame clones and leaves some out. This sample has fewer than 200,000 clones, with approximately 87% found just once. The sequenced material came from peripheral blood. Receptors were obtained from a woman aged 18-29 years who had recovered from COVID-19. Both conserved end residues are part of each CDR3. The D gene is left open where the match is weak. A clone size is listed for some rows: how often the clone was seen (once, few, many), or a class if it is expanded.

V gene: TRBV10-3
D gene: TRBD1
clone size: NA
J gene: TRBJ1-1
CDR3 protein: CAIRDRGTGTEAFF
CDR3 DNA: TGTGCCATCAGGGACAGGGGGACTGGCACTGAAGCTTTCTTT

V gene: TRBV27
D gene: NA
clone size: once
J gene: TRBJ1-5
CDR3 protein: CASSLGQGIQPQHF
CDR3 DNA: TGTGCCAGCAGTTTGGGGCAGGGAATTCAGCCCCAGCATTTT

V gene: TRBV27
D gene: TRBD1
clone size: NA
J gene: TRBJ1-6
CDR3 protein: CASRRDSSSGPLHF
CDR3 DNA: TGTGCCAGCAGACGGGACAGTTCCTCCGGGCCCCTCCACTTT

V gene: TRBV4-2
D gene: NA
clone size: NA
J gene: TRBJ1-2
CDR3 protein: CASSPKDGLGDGYTF
CDR3 DNA: TGTGCCAGCAGCCCTAAGGACGGATTAGGGGATGGCTACACCTTC

V gene: TRBV19
D gene: TRBD1
clone size: NA
J gene: TRBJ2-7
CDR3 protein: CASSPITGTASYEQYF
CDR3 DNA: TGTGCCAGTAGCCCCATCACCGGGACAGCGAGTTACGAGCAGTACTTC

V gene: TRBV5-5
D gene: TRBD2
clone size: NA
J gene: TRBJ2-2
CDR3 protein: CASSPGGSYTGELFF
CDR3 DNA: TGTGCCAGCAGCCCGGGAGGATCGTACACCGGGGAGCTGTTTTTT

V gene: TRBV9
D gene: TRBD1
clone size: few
J gene: TRBJ2-5
CDR3 protein: CASSASGQPQETQYF
CDR3 DNA: TGTGCCAGCAGCGCCTCGGGACAGCCCCAAGAGACCCAGTACTTC

V gene: TRBV5-1
D gene: NA
clone size: NA
J gene: TRBJ1-4
CDR3 protein: CASSQRTVATNEKLFF
CDR3 DNA: TGCGCCAGCAGCCAGAGGACAGTTGCAACTAATGAAAAACTGTTTTTT

V gene: TRBV6-2/TRBV6-3
D gene: TRBD2
clone size: NA
J gene: TRBJ2-3
CDR3 protein: CASSYLRLAGDPQETQYF
CDR3 DNA: TGTGCCAGCAGTTACCTTCGACTAGCGGGAGACCCTCAAGAGACGCAGTATTTT

V gene: TRBV2
D gene: TRBD1
clone size: NA
J gene: TRBJ1-5
CDR3 protein: CASTGTGGNQPQHF
CDR3 DNA: TGTGCCAGCACCGGGACAGGGGGAAATCAGCCCCAGCATTTT

V gene: TRBV10-3
D gene: TRBD1
clone size: once
J gene: TRBJ1-4
CDR3 protein: CAISESGQFNEKLFF
CDR3 DNA: TGTGCCATCAGTGAGTCGGGACAGTTTAATGAAAAACTGTTTTTT

V gene: TRBV18
D gene: NA
clone size: NA
J gene: TRBJ1-1
CDR3 protein: CASSAQENTEAFF
CDR3 DNA: TGTGCCAGCTCGGCACAGGAGAACACTGAAGCTTTCTTT

V gene: TRBV5-1
D gene: TRBD2
clone size: few
J gene: TRBJ2-1
CDR3 protein: CASSLGGVAGGPEQFF
CDR3 DNA: TGCGCCAGCAGCTTGGGGGGTGTAGCGGGAGGGCCTGAGCAGTTCTTC

V gene: TRBV4-1
D gene: NA
clone size: NA
J gene: TRBJ2-5
CDR3 protein: CASSLSLSETQYF
CDR3 DNA: TGCGCCAGCAGCCTTAGCTTAAGCGAGACCCAGTACTTC

V gene: TRBV7-2
D gene: TRBD2
clone size: NA
J gene: TRBJ2-3
CDR3 protein: CASSWGLAGPRGYF
CDR3 DNA: TGTGCCAGCAGCTGGGGACTAGCGGGCCCCAGGGGGTATTTT

V gene: TRBV19
D gene: TRBD1
clone size: NA
J gene: TRBJ2-7
CDR3 protein: CASLGDREDEQYF
CDR3 DNA: TGTGCCAGCCTAGGGGACAGGGAGGACGAGCAGTACTTC

V gene: TRBV19
D gene: TRBD1
clone size: NA
J gene: TRBJ2-7
CDR3 protein: CASSKSGGGAYEQYF
CDR3 DNA: TGTGCCAGTAGTAAATCAGGGGGTGGTGCCTACGAGCAGTACTTC

V gene: TRBV9
D gene: TRBD2
clone size: NA
J gene: TRBJ2-1
CDR3 protein: CASSVLVGTSGAFYNEQFF
CDR3 DNA: TGTGCCAGCAGCGTATTAGTAGGGACTAGCGGAGCCTTTTACAATGAGCAGTTCTTC

V gene: TRBV21-1
D gene: NA
clone size: NA
J gene: TRBJ2-3
CDR3 protein: CASSKVATRRDTQYF
CDR3 DNA: TGTGCCAGCAGCAAAGTGGCCACCCGAAGAGATACGCAGTATTTT

V gene: TRBV15
D gene: NA
clone size: NA
J gene: TRBJ2-1
CDR3 protein: CATSRSGPPYNEQFF
CDR3 DNA: TGTGCCACCAGCAGGAGCGGGCCTCCCTACAATGAGCAGTTCTTC

V gene: TRBV11-1
D gene: NA
clone size: NA
J gene: TRBJ1-2
CDR3 protein: CASSPGSNYGYTF
CDR3 DNA: TGTGCCAGCTCCCCGGGGAGCAACTATGGCTACACCTTC

V gene: TRBV9
D gene: TRBD2
clone size: NA
J gene: TRBJ2-5
CDR3 protein: CASSATSAESQETQYF
CDR3 DNA: TGTGCCAGCAGCGCGACTAGCGCAGAATCGCAAGAGACCCAGTACTTC

V gene: TRBV24-1
D gene: TRBD2
clone size: NA
J gene: TRBJ2-5
CDR3 protein: CATSDLGVAGAQETQYF
CDR3 DNA: TGTGCCACCAGTGATTTAGGAGTAGCGGGGGCCCAAGAGACCCAGTACTTC

V gene: TRBV4-2
D gene: NA
clone size: NA
J gene: TRBJ2-1
CDR3 protein: CASSQFRGGPKITTYNKQFF
CDR3 DNA: TGTGCCAGCAGCCAATTCCGCGGGGGCCCAAAAATAACAACCTACAATAAGCAGTTCTTC

V gene: TRBV4-3
D gene: NA
clone size: NA
J gene: TRBJ2-3
CDR3 protein: CASSQDNDGEWGPTDTQYF
CDR3 DNA: TGCGCCAGCAGCCAAGATAATGATGGGGAATGGGGCCCCACAGATACGCAGTATTTT

V gene: TRBV29-1
D gene: TRBD2
clone size: NA
J gene: TRBJ2-2
CDR3 protein: CSVELTSGRSITGELFF
CDR3 DNA: TGCAGCGTTGAACTCACTAGCGGGAGGTCGATCACCGGGGAGCTGTTTTTT

V gene: TRBV5-6
D gene: NA
clone size: NA
J gene: TRBJ2-3
CDR3 protein: CASSFTGRPDTQYF
CDR3 DNA: TGTGCCAGCAGCTTCACAGGGCGCCCAGATACGCAGTATTTT

V gene: TRBV29-1
D gene: TRBD1
clone size: NA
J gene: TRBJ2-3
CDR3 protein: CSVAQGAGTDTQYF
CDR3 DNA: TGCAGCGTTGCACAGGGGGCCGGCACAGATACGCAGTATTTT

V gene: TRBV4-3
D gene: TRBD1
clone size: NA
J gene: TRBJ2-5
CDR3 protein: CASSPGTGGETQYF
CDR3 DNA: TGCGCCAGCAGCCCCGGGACAGGGGGTGAGACCCAGTACTTC

V gene: TRBV6-2/TRBV6-3
D gene: NA
clone size: NA
J gene: TRBJ2-3
CDR3 protein: CASSPLRGFGTDTQYF
CDR3 DNA: TGTGCCAGCAGTCCGCTCAGGGGCTTTGGCACAGATACGCAGTATTTT

V gene: TRBV7-3
D gene: NA
clone size: NA
J gene: TRBJ2-1
CDR3 protein: CASSPQPGSYNEQFF
CDR3 DNA: TGTGCCAGCAGCCCACAACCGGGATCCTACAATGAGCAGTTCTTC

V gene: TRBV7-9
D gene: TRBD1
clone size: NA
J gene: TRBJ2-6
CDR3 protein: CASSLTGTGANVLTF
CDR3 DNA: TGTGCCAGCAGCTTGACAGGGACTGGGGCCAACGTCCTGACTTTC

V gene: TRBV15
D gene: TRBD1
clone size: NA
J gene: TRBJ1-1
CDR3 protein: CATSSGTGAEAFF
CDR3 DNA: TGTGCCACCAGCAGTGGAACAGGGGCTGAAGCTTTCTTT

V gene: TRBV6-4
D gene: TRBD1
clone size: NA
J gene: TRBJ2-3
CDR3 protein: CASSGQAGADTQYF
CDR3 DNA: TGTGCCAGCAGCGGACAGGCCGGGGCAGATACGCAGTATTTT

V gene: TRBV4-3
D gene: NA
clone size: NA
J gene: TRBJ1-1
CDR3 protein: CASSQVPGGRTEAFF
CDR3 DNA: TGCGCCAGCAGCCAAGTTCCGGGAGGGAGGACTGAAGCTTTCTTT

V gene: TRBV10-3
D gene: NA
clone size: NA
J gene: TRBJ1-6
CDR3 protein: CAIRAGMVDSPLHF
CDR3 DNA: TGTGCCATCAGGGCAGGGATGGTGGATTCACCCCTCCACTTT

V gene: TRBV7-6
D gene: TRBD2
clone size: NA
J gene: TRBJ2-1
CDR3 protein: CASSLGFGGVNNEQFF
CDR3 DNA: TGTGCCAGCAGCTTAGGGTTTGGGGGGGTAAACAATGAGCAGTTCTTC

V gene: TRBV11-2
D gene: TRBD1
clone size: NA
J gene: TRBJ2-3
CDR3 protein: CASSRTGQGDTQYF
CDR3 DNA: TGTGCCAGCAGCCGGACAGGGCAGGGAGATACGCAGTATTTT

V gene: TRBV19
D gene: TRBD1
clone size: NA
J gene: TRBJ1-3
CDR3 protein: CASRSGQGWGNTIYF
CDR3 DNA: TGTGCCAGTAGATCGGGACAGGGATGGGGGAACACCATATATTTT

V gene: TRBV3-1/TRBV3-2
D gene: NA
clone size: NA
J gene: TRBJ1-3
CDR3 protein: CASSRQGPSGNTIYF
CDR3 DNA: TGTGCCAGCAGCCGTCAGGGCCCCTCTGGAAACACCATATATTTT

V gene: TRBV6-2/TRBV6-3
D gene: NA
clone size: NA
J gene: TRBJ2-3
CDR3 protein: CASSRPGFTSTDTQYF
CDR3 DNA: TGTGCCAGCAGCCGACCGGGATTCACTAGCACAGATACGCAGTATTTT

V gene: TRBV4-3
D gene: NA
clone size: once
J gene: TRBJ1-5
CDR3 protein: CASSQDSNNQPQHF
CDR3 DNA: TGCGCCAGCAGCCAGGACAGCAACAATCAGCCCCAGCATTTT

V gene: TRBV18
D gene: NA
clone size: NA
J gene: TRBJ2-3
CDR3 protein: CATSSPYRSNTDTQYF
CDR3 DNA: TGTGCCACCTCCTCCCCATACAGATCAAACACAGATACGCAGTATTTT

V gene: TRBV5-1
D gene: TRBD2
clone size: NA
J gene: TRBJ2-1
CDR3 protein: CASSLAASGVYEQFF
CDR3 DNA: TGCGCCAGCAGCTTGGCGGCTAGCGGGGTTTATGAGCAGTTCTTC

V gene: TRBV4-1
D gene: NA
clone size: NA
J gene: TRBJ2-5
CDR3 protein: CASSTYFPPTAGETQYF
CDR3 DNA: TGCGCCAGCAGCACCTATTTCCCCCCGACGGCGGGGGAGACCCAGTACTTC

V gene: TRBV4-1
D gene: NA
clone size: NA
J gene: TRBJ1-4
CDR3 protein: CASSQRGFGDILFF
CDR3 DNA: TGCGCCAGCAGCCAACGGGGTTTCGGAGATATTCTGTTTTTT

V gene: TRBV6-6
D gene: NA
clone size: NA
J gene: TRBJ2-2
CDR3 protein: CASSLGWGAGPRGGELFF
CDR3 DNA: TGTGCCAGCAGTCTGGGGTGGGGTGCCGGGCCTAGGGGCGGGGAGCTGTTTTTT

V gene: TRBV29-1
D gene: TRBD2
clone size: NA
J gene: TRBJ2-3
CDR3 protein: CSVEDWASGGASDTQYF
CDR3 DNA: TGCAGCGTTGAGGATTGGGCTAGCGGGGGGGCATCCGATACGCAGTATTTT

V gene: TRBV23-1
D gene: NA
clone size: NA
J gene: TRBJ2-3
CDR3 protein: CASPQLSSNTQYF
CDR3 DNA: TGCGCCAGCCCCCAGTTGTCTAGCAATACGCAGTATTTT

V gene: TRBV28
D gene: TRBD1
clone size: NA
J gene: TRBJ1-3
CDR3 protein: CASRLIRGLGNTIYF
CDR3 DNA: TGTGCCAGCAGACTGATCAGGGGGCTCGGAAACACCATATATTTT

V gene: TRBV6-6
D gene: NA
clone size: NA
J gene: TRBJ1-3
CDR3 protein: CASSYGGRTSGNTIYF
CDR3 DNA: TGTGCCAGCAGTTACGGGGGCAGGACCTCTGGAAACACCATATATTTT

V gene: TRBV6-2/TRBV6-3
D gene: TRBD2
clone size: NA
J gene: TRBJ2-1
CDR3 protein: CASSPTGLAASYNEQFF
CDR3 DNA: TGTGCCAGCAGCCCTACCGGACTAGCGGCCTCCTACAATGAGCAGTTCTTC

V gene: TRBV27
D gene: NA
clone size: NA
J gene: TRBJ2-3
CDR3 protein: CASSFFSGTDTQYF
CDR3 DNA: TGTGCCAGCAGTTTCTTCTCGGGCACAGATACGCAGTATTTT

V gene: TRBV29-1
D gene: NA
clone size: NA
J gene: TRBJ1-1
CDR3 protein: CSVQRMNTEAFF
CDR3 DNA: TGCAGCGTACAGCGGATGAACACTGAAGCTTTCTTT

V gene: TRBV27
D gene: TRBD1
clone size: NA
J gene: TRBJ1-2
CDR3 protein: CASRKEAGGYGYTF
CDR3 DNA: TGTGCCAGCAGAAAAGAGGCAGGGGGCTATGGCTACACCTTC

V gene: TRBV12-3/TRBV12-4
D gene: NA
clone size: NA
J gene: TRBJ2-5
CDR3 protein: CASSYGQETQYF
CDR3 DNA: TGTGCCAGCAGCTACGGCCAAGAGACCCAGTACTTC

V gene: TRBV2
D gene: NA
clone size: NA
J gene: TRBJ2-5
CDR3 protein: CASRVEAFGETQYF
CDR3 DNA: TGTGCCAGCAGGGTTGAGGCGTTCGGGGAGACCCAGTACTTC

V gene: TRBV6-2/TRBV6-3
D gene: TRBD2
clone size: NA
J gene: TRBJ2-3
CDR3 protein: CASSSAGLAGTNTQYF
CDR3 DNA: TGTGCCAGCAGTTCGGCGGGACTAGCGGGTACGAATACGCAGTATTTT